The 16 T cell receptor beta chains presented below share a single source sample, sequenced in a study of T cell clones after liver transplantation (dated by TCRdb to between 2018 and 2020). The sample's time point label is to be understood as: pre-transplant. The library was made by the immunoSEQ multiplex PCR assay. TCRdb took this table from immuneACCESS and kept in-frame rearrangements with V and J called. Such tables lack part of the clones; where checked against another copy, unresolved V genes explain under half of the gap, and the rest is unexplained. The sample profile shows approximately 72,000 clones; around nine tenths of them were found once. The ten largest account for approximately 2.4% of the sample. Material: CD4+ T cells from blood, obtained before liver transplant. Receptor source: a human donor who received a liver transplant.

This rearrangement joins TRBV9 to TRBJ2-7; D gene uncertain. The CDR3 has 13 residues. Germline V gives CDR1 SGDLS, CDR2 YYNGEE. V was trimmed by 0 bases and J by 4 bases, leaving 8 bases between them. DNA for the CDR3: TGTGCCAGCAGCGTAGAGGGCAGGTACGAGCAGTACTTC. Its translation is CASSVEGRYEQYF.

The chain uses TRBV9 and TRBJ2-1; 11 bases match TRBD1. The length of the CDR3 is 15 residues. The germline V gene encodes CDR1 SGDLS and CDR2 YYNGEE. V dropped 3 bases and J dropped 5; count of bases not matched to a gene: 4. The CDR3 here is CASSAGTGGHNEQFF. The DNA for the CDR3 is TGTGCCAGCAGCGCCGGGACAGGGGGTCACAATGAGCAGTTCTTC.

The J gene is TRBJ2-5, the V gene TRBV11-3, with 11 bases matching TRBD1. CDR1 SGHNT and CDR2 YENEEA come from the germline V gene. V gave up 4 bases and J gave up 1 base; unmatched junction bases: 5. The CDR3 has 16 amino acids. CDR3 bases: TGTGCCAGCAGCTGGACCGGGACAGGGGGCCAAGAGACCCAGTACTTC. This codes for CASSWTGTGGQETQYF. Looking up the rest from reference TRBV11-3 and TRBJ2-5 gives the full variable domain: EAGVVQSPRYKIIEKKQPVAFWCNPISGHNTLYWYLQNLGQGPELLIRYENEEAVDDSQLPKDRFSAERLKGVDSTLKIQPAELGDSAVYLCASSWTGTGGQETQYFGPGTRLLVL.

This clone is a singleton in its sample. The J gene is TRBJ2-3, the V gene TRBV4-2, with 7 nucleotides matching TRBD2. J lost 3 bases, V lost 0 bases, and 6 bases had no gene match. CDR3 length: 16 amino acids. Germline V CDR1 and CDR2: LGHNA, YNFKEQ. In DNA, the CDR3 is TGTGCCAGCAGCCAAGATGCGGGAGAGGGGACAGATACGCAGTATTTT. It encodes CASSQDAGEGTDTQYF.

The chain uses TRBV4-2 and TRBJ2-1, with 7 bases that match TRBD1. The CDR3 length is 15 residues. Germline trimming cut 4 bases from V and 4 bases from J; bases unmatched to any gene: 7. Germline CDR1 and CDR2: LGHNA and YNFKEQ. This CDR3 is CASSRPGQEYNEQFF. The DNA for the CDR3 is TGTGCCAGCAGCCGGCCCGGACAGGAATACAATGAGCAGTTCTTC.

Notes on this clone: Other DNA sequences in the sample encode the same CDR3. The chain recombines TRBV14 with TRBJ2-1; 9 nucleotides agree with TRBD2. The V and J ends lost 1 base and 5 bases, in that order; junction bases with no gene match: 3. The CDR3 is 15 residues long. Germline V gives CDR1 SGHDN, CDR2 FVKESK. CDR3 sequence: CASSQGLAGNNEQFF. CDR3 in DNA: TGTGCCAGCAGCCAAGGGCTAGCGGGAAACAATGAGCAGTTCTTC.

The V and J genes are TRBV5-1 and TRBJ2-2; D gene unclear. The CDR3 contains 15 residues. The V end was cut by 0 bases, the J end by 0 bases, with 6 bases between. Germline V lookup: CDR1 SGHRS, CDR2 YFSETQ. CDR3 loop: CASSLAVSNTGELFF. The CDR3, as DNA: TGCGCCAGCAGCTTGGCCGTATCGAACACCGGGGAGCTGTTTTTT. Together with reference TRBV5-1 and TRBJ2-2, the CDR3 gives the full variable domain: KAGVTQTPRYLIKTRGQQVTLSCSPISGHRSVSWYQQTPGQGLQFLFEYFSETQRNKGNFPGRFSGRQFSNSRSEMNVSTLELGDSALYLCASSLAVSNTGELFFGEGSRLTVL.

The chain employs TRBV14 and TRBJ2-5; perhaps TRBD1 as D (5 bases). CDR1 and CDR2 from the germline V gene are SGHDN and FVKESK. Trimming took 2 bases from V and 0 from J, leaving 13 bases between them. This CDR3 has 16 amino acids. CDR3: CASSQRVGVYQETQYF. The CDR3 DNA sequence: TGTGCCAGCAGCCAAAGGGTAGGGGTATACCAAGAGACCCAGTACTTC.

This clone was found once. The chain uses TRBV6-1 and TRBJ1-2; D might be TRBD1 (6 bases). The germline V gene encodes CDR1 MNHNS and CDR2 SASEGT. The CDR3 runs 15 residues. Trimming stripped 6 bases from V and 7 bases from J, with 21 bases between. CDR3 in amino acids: CASSQIQQGFGGYTF. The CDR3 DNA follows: TGTGCCAGCAGCCAAATTCAACAGGGTTTTGGTGGCTACACCTTC.

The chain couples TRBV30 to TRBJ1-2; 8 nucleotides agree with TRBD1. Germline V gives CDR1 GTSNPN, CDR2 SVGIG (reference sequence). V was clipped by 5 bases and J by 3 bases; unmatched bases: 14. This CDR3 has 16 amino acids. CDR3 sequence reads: CAWETGARGSDYGYTF. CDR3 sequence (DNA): TGTGCCTGGGAGACAGGGGCCAGGGGAAGTGACTATGGCTACACCTTC.

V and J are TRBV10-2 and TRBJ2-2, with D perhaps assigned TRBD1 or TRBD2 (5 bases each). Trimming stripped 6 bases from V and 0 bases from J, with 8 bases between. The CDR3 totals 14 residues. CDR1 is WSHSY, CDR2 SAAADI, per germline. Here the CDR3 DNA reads TGCGCCAGCAGACGGGGCACGAACACCGGGGAGCTGTTTTTT. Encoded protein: CASRRGTNTGELFF.

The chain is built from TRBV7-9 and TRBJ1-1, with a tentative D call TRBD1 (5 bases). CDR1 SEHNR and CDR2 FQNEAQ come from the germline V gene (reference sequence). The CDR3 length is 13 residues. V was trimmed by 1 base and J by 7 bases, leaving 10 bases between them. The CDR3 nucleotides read TGTGCCAGCAGCTTAGTTGGGGGGAGTGAAGCTTTCTTT. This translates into CASSLVGGSEAFF.

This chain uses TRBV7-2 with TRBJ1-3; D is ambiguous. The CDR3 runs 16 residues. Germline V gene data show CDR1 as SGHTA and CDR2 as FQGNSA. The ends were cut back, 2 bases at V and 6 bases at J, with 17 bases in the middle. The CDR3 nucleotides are TGTGCCAGCAGCTTACTCACCGGCCGGTCGGAAAACACCATATATTTT. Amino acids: CASSLLTGRSENTIYF.

The CDR3, as DNA: TGTGCCATCAGGGGGCAGCGAGAGGACAATGAGCAGTTCTTC. It encodes CAIRGQREDNEQFF. V and J are TRBV10-3 and TRBJ2-1; D is possibly TRBD1 (5 bases). CDR1 is ENHRY and CDR2 is SYGVKD in the germline V gene. V gave up 6 bases and J gave up 5 bases, with 14 bases separating them. This CDR3 is 14 amino acids long.

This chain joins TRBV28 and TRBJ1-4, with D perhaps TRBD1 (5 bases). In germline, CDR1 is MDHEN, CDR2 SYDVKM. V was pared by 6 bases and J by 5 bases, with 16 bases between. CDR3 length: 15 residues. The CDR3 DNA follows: TGTGCCAGCAGAAACGGGGGTGAAGTAAATGAAAAACTGTTTTTT. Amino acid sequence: CASRNGGEVNEKLFF.

CDR3 in amino acids: CASSVSGGDYGYTF. The CDR3 nucleotides read TGTGCCAGTAGTGTATCAGGGGGCGACTATGGCTACACCTTC. The rearrangement links TRBV19 to TRBJ1-2, with TRBD1 identical over 8 bases. Trimming at V came to 5 bases and at J to 3 bases, leaving 5 bases not matched to a gene. The germline gives CDR1 LNHDA, CDR2 SQIVND (reference sequence). The CDR3 runs 14 residues.